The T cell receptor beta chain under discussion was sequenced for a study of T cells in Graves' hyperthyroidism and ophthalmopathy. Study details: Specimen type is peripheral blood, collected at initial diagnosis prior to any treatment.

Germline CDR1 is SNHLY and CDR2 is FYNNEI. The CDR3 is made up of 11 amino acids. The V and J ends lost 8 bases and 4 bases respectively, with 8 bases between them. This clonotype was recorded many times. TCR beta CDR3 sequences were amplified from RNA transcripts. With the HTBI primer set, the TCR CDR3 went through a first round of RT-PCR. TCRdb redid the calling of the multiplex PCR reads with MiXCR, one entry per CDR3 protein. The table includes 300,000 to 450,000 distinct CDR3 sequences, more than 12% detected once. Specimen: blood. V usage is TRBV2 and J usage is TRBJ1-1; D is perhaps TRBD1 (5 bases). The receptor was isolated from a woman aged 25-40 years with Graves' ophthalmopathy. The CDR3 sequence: CASPRATEAFF. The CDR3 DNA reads TGTGCCAGCCCCAGGGCCACTGAAGCTTTCTTT. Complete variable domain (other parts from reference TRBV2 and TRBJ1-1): EPEVTQTPSHQVTQMGQEVILRCVPISNHLYFYWYRQILGQKVEFLVSFYNNEISEKSEIFDDQFSVERPDGSNFTLKIRSTKLEDSAMYFCASPRATEAFFGQGTRLTVV.